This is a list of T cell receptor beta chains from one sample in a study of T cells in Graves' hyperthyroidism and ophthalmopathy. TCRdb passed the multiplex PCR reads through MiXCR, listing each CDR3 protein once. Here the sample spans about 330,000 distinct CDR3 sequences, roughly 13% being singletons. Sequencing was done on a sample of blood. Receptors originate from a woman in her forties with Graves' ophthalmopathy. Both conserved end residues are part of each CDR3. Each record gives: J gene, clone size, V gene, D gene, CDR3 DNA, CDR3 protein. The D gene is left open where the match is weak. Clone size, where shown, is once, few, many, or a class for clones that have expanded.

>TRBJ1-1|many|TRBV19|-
TGTGCCAGTAGTATAATGAGACGAGGTGAAGCTTTCTTT
CASSIMRRGEAFF
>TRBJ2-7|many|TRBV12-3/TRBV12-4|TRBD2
TGTGCCAGCAGCTCGGGAGGGTCAAGACGGGAGCAGTACTTC
CASSSGGSRREQYF
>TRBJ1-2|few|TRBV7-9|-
TGTGCCAGCAGTGTAAGCATTTACTATGGCTACACCTTC
CASSVSIYYGYTF
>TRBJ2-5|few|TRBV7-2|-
TGTGCCAGCAGCTTAGGTTCCAGGTCGGAGACCCAGTACTTC
CASSLGSRSETQYF
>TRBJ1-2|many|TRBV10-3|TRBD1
TGTGCCATCAGTTTTTGGGACAGTAACTATGGCTACACCTTC
CAISFWDSNYGYTF
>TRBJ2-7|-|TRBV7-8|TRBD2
TGTGCCAGCAGGGTTGGGGGGGGTTTACGGCTGGGCACCTACGAGCAGTACTTC
CASRVGGGLRLGTYEQYF
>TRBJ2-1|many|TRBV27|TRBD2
TGTGCCAGCAGTTTAGGAAGGGCGGGAGCCTCGGATGAGCAGTTCTTC
CASSLGRAGASDEQFF
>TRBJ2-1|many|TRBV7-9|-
TGTGCCAGCAGCCCTACCACAGTGATTGAGCAGTTCTTC
CASSPTTVIEQFF
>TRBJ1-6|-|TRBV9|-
TGTGCCAGCGGCTCACCGGACGTCAGTAATTCACCCCTCCACTTT
CASGSPDVSNSPLHF
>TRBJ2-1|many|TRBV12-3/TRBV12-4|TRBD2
TGTGCCAGCAGTTCGCCGGGACTAGCGGGAGCGGCGGATGAGCAGTTCTTC
CASSSPGLAGAADEQFF
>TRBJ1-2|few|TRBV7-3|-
TGTGCCAGCAGCGCTCATTACAGGGTTAACTATGGCTACACCTTC
CASSAHYRVNYGYTF
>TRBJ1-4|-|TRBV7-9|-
TGTGCCAGCAGCCTCGGGCAACCCAAGGGTGAAAAACTGTTTTTT
CASSLGQPKGEKLFF
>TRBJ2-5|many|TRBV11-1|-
TGTGCCAGCAGCTTCGAGGGATCCCGACAAGAGACCCAGTACTTC
CASSFEGSRQETQYF
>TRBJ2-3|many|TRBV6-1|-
TGTGCCAGCAGCGAGGACGGACTTTCAGATACGCAGTATTTT
CASSEDGLSDTQYF
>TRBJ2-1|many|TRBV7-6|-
TGTGCCAGCAGCTTAGCAACCGTAAATGAGCAGTTCTTC
CASSLATVNEQFF
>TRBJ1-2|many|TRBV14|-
TGTGCCAGCAGCCAAGATTTCGACCAACCCTATGGCTACACCTTC
CASSQDFDQPYGYTF
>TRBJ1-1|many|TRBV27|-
TGTGCCAGCAGTTTAGCCGACCCCACTGAAGCTTTCTTT
CASSLADPTEAFF
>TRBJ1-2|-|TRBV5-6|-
TGTGCCAGCAGCTCAAATACAGGGAAAATCGGCTACACCTTC
CASSSNTGKIGYTF
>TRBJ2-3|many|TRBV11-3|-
TGTGCCAGCACCCCCGCTGGGTCAGATACGCAGTATTTT
CASTPAGSDTQYF
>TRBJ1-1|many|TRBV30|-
TGTGCCTGGAGTGTAATGAACACTGAAGCTTTCTTT
CAWSVMNTEAFF
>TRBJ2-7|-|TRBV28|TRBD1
TGTGCCAGCAGCAGGACAGGATGGAAGCAGTACTTC
CASSRTGWKQYF
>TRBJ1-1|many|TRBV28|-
TGTGCCAGCAGTTTAAGGTGGGTGGACTTCGGGGACGTTGGGGACACTGAAGCTTTCTTT
CASSLRWVDFGDVGDTEAFF
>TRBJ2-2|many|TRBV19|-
TGTGCCAGTAGTATGGTATCGTACACCGGGGAGCTGTTTTTT
CASSMVSYTGELFF
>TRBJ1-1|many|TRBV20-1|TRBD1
TGCAGTGCTCCCCGCCAGGGGGGAGGGGGTGAAGCTTTCTTT
CSAPRQGGGGEAFF
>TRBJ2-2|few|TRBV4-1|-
TGCGCCAGCAGCCAAGATCTACAGTTGCGGATGGGGACCGGGGAGCTGTTTTTT
CASSQDLQLRMGTGELFF
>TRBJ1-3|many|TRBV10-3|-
TGTGCCATCAGTTCGAACGGAAACACCATATATTTT
CAISSNGNTIYF
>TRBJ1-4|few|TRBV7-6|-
TGTGCCAGCAGCTTAGGCCTGGGGGATGAAAAACTGTTTTTT
CASSLGLGDEKLFF
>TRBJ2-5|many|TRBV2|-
TGTGCCAGCAGTGAAGCAGAGGGCGGAGCGCTAAGGGAGACCCAGTACTTC
CASSEAEGGALRETQYF